The rows below give T cell receptor beta chains drawn from one sample of a study of radiation and T cells in renal cell carcinoma. Assay: immunoSEQ multiplex PCR; the TCRdb copy retains only in-frame clones and omits some. The sample has approximately 110,000 clones; around 83% are singletons. The sequencing used blood, collected from a patient whose treatment included radiotherapy and nephrectomy. These receptors all come from a woman between 55 and 75 years old with renal cell carcinoma. The CDR3 runs from the conserved cysteine through the conserved F or W. The order of the fields is clone size, V gene, J gene, D gene, CDR3 DNA, CDR3 protein. D genes are given only for firm matches. Clone size, where shown, is once, few, many, or a class for clones that have expanded.

>-|TRBV27|TRBJ2-7|TRBD1
TGTGCCAGCAGTTTACTCACAGGGGGCCCCTACGAGCAGTACTTC
CASSLLTGGPYEQYF
>-|TRBV13|TRBJ2-7|TRBD1
TGTGCCAGCAGGGGGACAGGGATCTCCTACGAGCAGTACTTC
CASRGTGISYEQYF
>-|TRBV10-2|TRBJ1-5|-
TGCGCCAGCACCCCACTCGGTAGCAATCAGCCCCAGCATTTT
CASTPLGSNQPQHF
>-|TRBV7-6|TRBJ2-1|TRBD1
TGTGCCAGCAGACCGACAGGGGGCTTTGCGTTCTTC
CASRPTGGFAFF
>-|TRBV7-2|TRBJ2-5|-
TGTGCCAGCAGCCCGCCGGGACTTCCTACCGAGACCCAGTACTTC
CASSPPGLPTETQYF
>-|TRBV7-8|TRBJ1-2|-
TGTGCCAGCACGGGCGGAGGTTGGGAAGGCTACACCTTC
CASTGGGWEGYTF
>-|TRBV5-6|TRBJ2-3|-
TGTGCCAGCAGCTTGATACTAGAGTTAGATACGCAGTATTTT
CASSLILELDTQYF
>-|TRBV7-9|TRBJ2-1|TRBD2
TGTGCCAGCAGCCCTACTAGCGGGAGGACCTACAATGAGCAGTTCTTC
CASSPTSGRTYNEQFF
>-|TRBV5-1|TRBJ1-1|TRBD1
TGCGCCAGCAGCGCAGGACAGGGGATTATGAACACTGAAGCTTTCTTT
CASSAGQGIMNTEAFF
>-|TRBV25-1|TRBJ1-2|-
TGTGCCAGCAGTGAACAGGTTTTTTATGGCTACACCTTC
CASSEQVFYGYTF
>-|TRBV2|TRBJ1-5|-
TGTGCCAGCAAACTAGGCCGCCATAGCAATCAGCCCCAGCATTTT
CASKLGRHSNQPQHF
>-|TRBV11-2|TRBJ2-3|TRBD1
TGTGCCAGCAGCCCCGGACAGGGCGAGTACTTCGAAGATACGCAGTATTTT
CASSPGQGEYFEDTQYF
>-|TRBV7-2|TRBJ1-1|-
TGTGCCAGCAGCTTAGCACCAACAGGTTTTGAGACTGAAGCTTTCTTT
CASSLAPTGFETEAFF
>once|TRBV4-1|TRBJ1-6|-
TGCGCCAGCAGCCCAACAGGCGGTGGGGCCCTCCACTTT
CASSPTGGGALHF
>-|TRBV6-1|TRBJ1-1|-
TGTGCCAGCAGCTCCACAGGGACCACTGAAGCTTTCTTT
CASSSTGTTEAFF
>-|TRBV9|TRBJ1-2|-
TGTGCCAGCAGCGGGCATCCCGGGACCTTCTATGGCTACACCTTC
CASSGHPGTFYGYTF
>-|TRBV4-1|TRBJ2-5|-
TGCGCCAGCAGCCAAGAGGAGCAGGGGGGGACCCAGTACTTC
CASSQEEQGGTQYF
>once|TRBV28|TRBJ2-1|-
TGTGCCAGCATTTCCTTAGAGGGGGGGCGAGGGAATGAGCAGTTCTTC
CASISLEGGRGNEQFF
>-|TRBV11-2|TRBJ1-1|-
TGTGCCAGCAGCTTAGAGTCAGGGAGTAGCACTGAAGCTTTCTTT
CASSLESGSSTEAFF
>-|TRBV6-1|TRBJ1-1|TRBD1
TGTGCCAGCACCGCTCCAGGGGGAAAAACTGAAGCTTTCTTT
CASTAPGGKTEAFF
>once|TRBV19|TRBJ2-7|TRBD1
TGTGCCAGTAGTATAGCTGGGACAGGACTTAACTACGAGCAGTACTTC
CASSIAGTGLNYEQYF
>-|TRBV7-9|TRBJ2-4|-
TGTGCCAGCAGCTTCGGCGGTTCGGACATTCAGTACTTC
CASSFGGSDIQYF
>once|TRBV9|TRBJ1-1|-
TGTGCCAGCAGCGTCAGAGAGGGCACTGAAGCTTTCTTT
CASSVREGTEAFF
>few|TRBV18|TRBJ1-4|-
TGTGCCAGCTCACCACGAGCAACTAATGAAAAACTGTTTTTT
CASSPRATNEKLFF
>-|TRBV29-1|TRBJ2-2|TRBD2
TGCAGCGTTGGGGCTAGCGGGGGAAACCAGGGGGAGCTGTTTTTT
CSVGASGGNQGELFF
>-|TRBV19|TRBJ1-5|-
TGTGCCAGTAGTATAGAAGCACCAGGACCCCAAGGGAATAGCAATCAGCCCCAGCATTTT
CASSIEAPGPQGNSNQPQHF
>-|TRBV2|TRBJ1-4|-
TGTGCCAGCAGAGTGGGGTATGAAAAACTGTTTTTT
CASRVGYEKLFF
>-|TRBV19|TRBJ1-4|-
TGTGCCAGTAGTATAGCCCGTCCGTCTAATGAAAAACTGTTTTTT
CASSIARPSNEKLFF
>-|TRBV18|TRBJ1-1|-
TGTGCCAGCTCACCACTCAATGAGGGATGGACTGAAGCTTTCTTT
CASSPLNEGWTEAFF
>-|TRBV28|TRBJ1-4|TRBD1
TGTGCCAGCAGTGCGTGGACAGGGAGTAATGAAAAACTGTTTTTT
CASSAWTGSNEKLFF
>-|TRBV7-9|TRBJ1-1|-
TGTGCCAGCAGCGGGTATGGGGTGAACGCTGAAGCTTTCTTT
CASSGYGVNAEAFF
>-|TRBV14|TRBJ2-1|-
TGTGCCAGCAGCCGTAGGTTACAGGGAGATGAGCAGTTCTTC
CASSRRLQGDEQFF
>-|TRBV2|TRBJ2-5|TRBD1
TGTGCCAGCAGTCGACAGGGGGCCCCTCAAGAGACCCAGTACTTC
CASSRQGAPQETQYF
>-|TRBV5-1|TRBJ1-2|-
TGCGCCAGCAGCGCGGACGGCTACTATGGCTACACCTTC
CASSADGYYGYTF
>once|TRBV18|TRBJ2-5|-
TGTGCCAGCTCACCGTACTCACAGGGTATGGAGACCCAGTACTTC
CASSPYSQGMETQYF
>-|TRBV19|TRBJ2-6|-
TGTGCCAGTAGTAGCAGGGGTCTCTCTGGGGCCAACGTCCTGACTTTC
CASSSRGLSGANVLTF
>-|TRBV19|TRBJ2-1|TRBD2
TGTGCCAGTTCGGAGGGAGGGAGCTCCTACAATGAGCAGTTCTTC
CASSEGGSSYNEQFF
>once|TRBV7-9|TRBJ2-7|-
TGTGCCAGCAGCTACGATTACCGGGGAGACGAGCAGTACTTC
CASSYDYRGDEQYF
>-|TRBV11-2|TRBJ1-4|-
TGTGCCAGCAGCTTACGGGAACAGGGTTTTAATGAAAAACTGTTTTTT
CASSLREQGFNEKLFF
>-|TRBV10-1|TRBJ1-2|-
TGCGCCAGCAGTTTTGACAGTTCCTATGGCTACACCTTC
CASSFDSSYGYTF
>once|TRBV10-3|TRBJ2-3|TRBD2
TGTGCCATAGGACTAGCGGGAGTCAGCACAGATACGCAGTATTTT
CAIGLAGVSTDTQYF
>-|TRBV28|TRBJ1-3|-
TGTGCCAGCGGTTACAGGACCTCTGGAAACACCATATATTTT
CASGYRTSGNTIYF
>-|TRBV6-1|TRBJ2-4|-
TGTGCCAGCAGATTCCGGGACAACCAAAACATTCAGTACTTC
CASRFRDNQNIQYF
>-|TRBV6-1|TRBJ2-7|-
TGTGCCAGTCTCCAGGGCCTCCCATCCTACGAGCAGTACTTC
CASLQGLPSYEQYF
>-|TRBV18|TRBJ1-4|-
TGTGCCAGCTCGCCAGACGGGGGGGAAAAACTGTTTTTT
CASSPDGGEKLFF
>-|TRBV11-2|TRBJ2-2|-
TGTGCCAGCAGCTTTGATTTCGAGGCCCGGGAGCTGTTTTTT
CASSFDFEARELFF
>-|TRBV19|TRBJ1-5|-
TGTGCCAGTAGTATCAATAGTGAGGTAAGGTCCAATCAGCCCCAGCATTTT
CASSINSEVRSNQPQHF
>-|TRBV28|TRBJ2-7|-
TGTGCCAGCAGTTTGAATGGGGCCTCGCGATGGTCCGAGCAGTACTTC
CASSLNGASRWSEQYF
>once|TRBV28|TRBJ2-4|TRBD2
TGTGCCACCACGGGAGGAGCCAAAAACATTCAGTACTTC
CATTGGAKNIQYF
>few|TRBV6-1|TRBJ2-3|-
TGTGCCAGTGGAACAGATACGCAGTATTTT
CASGTDTQYF